A single sample is the source of the 30 T cell receptor beta chains below, sequenced in a study of blood T cell repertoires in COVID-19. Only in-frame clones appear in the TCRdb table, and some are missing; sequencing was by immunoSEQ multiplex PCR. The sample has fewer than 400,000 clones, approximately 88% seen once. The sample consisted of PBMCs or T cells enriched from blood (not recorded which). The receptor set was obtained from a man aged 55 to 70 who had recovered from COVID-19.

The chain carries TRBV5-1 and TRBJ1-1; 9 positions match TRBD1. V was pared by 3 bases and J by 4 bases, with 10 bases of the junction left unmatched. The CDR3 has 16 residues. Germline V gives CDR1 SGHRS, CDR2 YFSETQ. The CDR3 protein is CASSSQGQGGGTEAFF. Here the CDR3 DNA reads TGCGCCAGCAGCTCCCAGGGACAGGGAGGGGGCACTGAAGCTTTCTTT.

The J gene is TRBJ2-1, the V gene TRBV2, with 8 nucleotides matching TRBD2. Germline trimming cut 6 bases from V and 7 bases from J; bases unmatched to any gene: 8. Looked up from germline, CDR1 is SNHLY and CDR2 is FYNNEI. The CDR3 contains 14 residues. CDR3: CASRREGINNEQFF. Here the CDR3 DNA reads TGTGCCAGCAGACGGGAGGGGATTAATAATGAGCAGTTCTTC.

The chain carries TRBV20-1 and TRBJ1-2; TRBD1 is a possible D gene (5 bases). V was pared by 3 bases and J by 6 bases, with 20 bases between. Germline CDR1 and CDR2: DFQATT and SNEGSKA (reference sequence). This CDR3 region has 15 residues. This CDR3 reads CSASGGGDITDGYTF. In nucleotides, the CDR3 is TGCAGTGCTAGTGGGGGGGGTGATATAACTGATGGCTACACCTTC.

Only one count was recorded for this clone. J is TRBJ2-3 and V is TRBV2; TRBD2 matches 11 bases. With V trimmed by 4 bases and J by 0 bases, 3 bases remained unmatched. This CDR3 is 16 amino acids long. Germline V gives CDR1 SNHLY, CDR2 FYNNEI. CDR3 DNA sequence: TGTGCCAGCAGTGGGCCTAGCGGGGGGAGCACAGATACGCAGTATTTT. The encoded protein is CASSGPSGGSTDTQYF.

This chain uses TRBV5-1 with TRBJ1-4; TRBD1 might be the D (5 bases). The germline gives CDR1 SGHRS, CDR2 YFSETQ. The CDR3 totals 14 residues. V was shortened by 0 bases and J by 4 bases, with 7 bases between the two germline ends. The CDR3 DNA follows: TGCGCCAGCAGCTTGGGGACAAATAATGAAAAACTGTTTTTT. This gives the protein CASSLGTNNEKLFF.

The J gene is TRBJ1-5, the V gene TRBV2; 8 bases are a match to TRBD1. V was clipped by 7 bases and J by 11 bases; unmatched bases: 7. The CDR3 loop spans 12 amino acids. Per the germline V gene, CDR1 is SNHLY and CDR2 is FYNNEI. The CDR3 spells CASTKTGDSQHF. The DNA for the CDR3 is TGTGCCAGCACCAAGACAGGGGACTCCCAGCATTTT.

The chain links TRBV19 to TRBJ1-5, with no clear D. Germline loops: CDR1 LNHDA, CDR2 SQIVND (reference sequence). V lost 5 bases and J lost 2, with 10 bases in between. The CDR3 loop spans 14 amino acids. CDR3 sequence: CASSPLAGNQPQHF. CDR3 DNA: TGTGCCAGTAGTCCCTTGGCAGGCAATCAGCCCCAGCATTTT.

Points on this clone: This may stem from a read error, because a much larger clone lies one nucleotide away. This specimen includes other DNA sequences encoding the same CDR3. This chain joins TRBV4-2 and TRBJ1-5; D remains ambiguous. The V gene's germline CDR1 is LGHNA and CDR2 YNFKEQ. V gave up 4 bases and J gave up 3 bases, with 19 bases separating them. This CDR3 contains 17 residues. CDR3 residues: CASSRGNSEGTNQPQHF. DNA of the CDR3: TGTGCCAGCAGCCGAGGAAACTCCGAAGGAACCAATCAGCCCCAGCATTTT.

This chain joins TRBV6-6 and TRBJ1-2, with D unresolved. V was shortened by 5 bases and J by 4 bases, with 14 bases between the two germline ends. Germline V gives CDR1 MNHNY, CDR2 SVGAGI (reference sequence). The CDR3 is 14 amino acids. The CDR3 sequence is CASSETGGSYGYTF. The CDR3 DNA reads as TGTGCCAGCAGTGAGACTGGAGGCAGCTATGGCTACACCTTC.

The rearrangement links TRBV7-2 to TRBJ1-5, with 8 bases fitting TRBD1. Looked up from germline, CDR1 is SGHTA and CDR2 is FQGNSA. The V gene end was trimmed by 5 bases and the J gene end by 2 bases; junction bases not matched to a gene: 8. This CDR3 has 16 amino acids. CDR3 nucleotide sequence: TGTGCCAGCAGCCAGGGGGCAGGGAAGGGCAATCAGCCCCAGCATTTT. Translated, it gives CASSQGAGKGNQPQHF.

The chain couples TRBV7-9 to TRBJ2-1, with 9 nucleotides matching TRBD2. The germline CDR1 and CDR2 sequences are SEHNR and FQNEAQ (reference sequence). The CDR3 covers 15 residues. V dropped 2 bases and J dropped 7; count of bases not matched to a gene: 6. The CDR3 nucleotides read TGTGCCAGCAGCTTAAATAGCGGGAGAGCAAATGAGCAGTTCTTC. This translates into CASSLNSGRANEQFF. The whole variable domain, remainder taken from reference TRBV7-9 and TRBJ2-1, is DTGVSQNPRHKITKRGQNVTFRCDPISEHNRLYWYRQTLGQGPEFLTYFQNEAQLEKSRLLSDRFSAERPKGSFSTLEIQRTEQGDSAMYLCASSLNSGRANEQFFGPGTRLTVL.

V usage is TRBV28 and J usage is TRBJ2-7; TRBD1 matches at 9 bases. CDR1 and CDR2 (germline): MDHEN, SYDVKM. V was clipped by 3 bases and J by 3 bases; unmatched bases: 3. The CDR3 has 14 residues. The CDR3 sequence is CASSFRDRDYEQYF. CDR3 nucleotide sequence: TGTGCCAGCAGTTTCCGGGACAGGGACTACGAGCAGTACTTC.

The V and J genes are TRBV7-3 and TRBJ2-3; TRBD2 aligns across 8 bases. The CDR3 is made up of 15 amino acids. Germline CDR1 is SGHTA and CDR2 is FQGTGA. V lost 0 bases and J lost 6; bases outside the gene matches: 5. Written as DNA, the CDR3 is TGTGCCAGCAGCTTAACGGGACTAGTAACCGATACGCAGTATTTT. Encoded protein: CASSLTGLVTDTQYF.

J is TRBJ2-4 and V is TRBV2; D possibly corresponds to TRBD1 (6 bases). V lost 3 bases to trimming and J lost 5 bases, with 14 bases between them. The CDR3 is made up of 15 amino acids. Germline V CDR1 and CDR2: SNHLY, FYNNEI. The CDR3 reads CASSEDSTRENIQYF. The CDR3 coding sequence is TGTGCCAGCAGTGAGGACAGTACTCGGGAAAACATTCAGTACTTC.

The genes are TRBV4-3 and TRBJ2-2, with a weak D call TRBD1 (5 bases). The germline gives CDR1 LGHNA, CDR2 YSLEER. The V end was cut by 1 base, the J end by 3 bases, with 9 bases between. This CDR3 has 15 amino acids. CDR3 in DNA: TGCGCCAGCAGCCAAGGGGCAGGGCACACCGGGGAGCTGTTTTTT. Translated: CASSQGAGHTGELFF.

The rearrangement links TRBV6-2 or TRBV6-3 to TRBJ1-5; no firm D call. Per the germline V gene, CDR1 is MNHEY and CDR2 is SVGEGT. The CDR3 has 15 residues. Trimming cost V 6 bases and J 1 base, with 13 bases left between them. The CDR3 sequence: CASSRLWASNQPQHF. As DNA, the CDR3 is TGTGCCAGCAGCCGCCTTTGGGCGAGCAATCAGCCCCAGCATTTT.

The J gene is TRBJ1-4, the V gene TRBV28, with D maybe TRBD1 (5 bases). Germline CDR1 MDHEN, CDR2 SYDVKM. V was shortened by 5 bases and J by 8 bases, with 18 bases between the two germline ends. CDR3 length: 15 amino acids. The CDR3, as DNA: TGTGCCAGCAGTCCAGGGATGGAGCGTCGCGAAAAACTGTTTTTT. The encoded protein is CASSPGMERREKLFF.

CDR3 amino acids: CASSFANVSGSRSTGELFF. As DNA, the CDR3 is TGTGCCAGCAGCTTTGCTAACGTCTCAGGGTCCCGATCGACCGGGGAGCTGTTTTTT. The rearrangement joins TRBV12-1 to TRBJ2-2; the DNA was not used to check the table's D call, TRBD1. TRBV12-1 is flagged as a pseudogene. This CDR3 spans 19 amino acids.

The V call is TRBV5-1, the J call TRBJ2-6; 9 bases line up with TRBD1. Germline V gene data show CDR1 as SGHRS and CDR2 as YFSETQ. The V gene end was trimmed by 4 bases and the J gene end by 3 bases; junction bases not matched to a gene: 8. The CDR3 is made up of 17 amino acids. The CDR3 sequence: CASSADRGGIGANVLTF. DNA for the CDR3: TGCGCCAGCAGCGCGGACAGGGGAGGTATTGGGGCCAACGTCCTGACTTTC.

The chain is built from TRBV11-3 and TRBJ2-5; 12 positions agree with TRBD2. This CDR3 is 17 amino acids long. After removal of 0 bases from V and 3 bases from J, the junction contained 5 bases not matched to a gene. CDR1 SGHNT and CDR2 YENEEA come from the germline V gene. CDR3 in DNA: TGTGCCAGCAGCTTAGATCACCGACTAGCGGGAGAAGAGACCCAGTACTTC. Translation gives CASSLDHRLAGEETQYF. Based on the CDR3 plus reference TRBV11-3 and TRBJ2-5, the full variable domain is EAGVVQSPRYKIIEKKQPVAFWCNPISGHNTLYWYLQNLGQGPELLIRYENEEAVDDSQLPKDRFSAERLKGVDSTLKIQPAELGDSAVYLCASSLDHRLAGEETQYFGPGTRLLVL.

The chain couples TRBV9 to TRBJ1-4; D unclear. Germline CDR1 is SGDLS and CDR2 is YYNGEE. The CDR3 contains 15 residues. Trimming removed 0 bases at V and 0 bases at J, with 6 bases between. CDR3 DNA sequence: TGTGCCAGCAGCGTAGGACATGCAACTAATGAAAAACTGTTTTTT. Protein sequence: CASSVGHATNEKLFF. The full variable domain, in which reference TRBV9 and TRBJ1-4 provide the parts outside the CDR3, is DSGVTQTPKHLITATGQRVTLRCSPRSGDLSVYWYQQSLDQGLQFLIQYYNGEERAKGNILERFSAQQFPDLHSELNLSSLELGDSALYFCASSVGHATNEKLFFGSGTQLSVL.

The rearrangement uses TRBV28 and TRBJ2-1; 9 bases are shared with TRBD2. V dropped 10 bases and J dropped 3; count of bases not matched to a gene: 7. The germline CDR1 and CDR2 sequences are MDHEN and SYDVKM. The CDR3 has 14 amino acids. The CDR3 coding sequence is TGTGCCACCCAAGCGGGAGGCCACTACAATGAGCAGTTCTTC. Translated: CATQAGGHYNEQFF.

Turning to this clone: Distinct nucleotide sequences in the sample also encode this CDR3. The chain uses TRBV7-3 and TRBJ1-1; D gene uncertain. Trimming took 0 bases from V and 2 from J, leaving 7 bases between them. This CDR3 spans 14 amino acids. The V gene's germline CDR1 is SGHTA and CDR2 FQGTGA. The CDR3, as DNA: TGTGCCAGCAGCTTAACGCCAGTTAACACTGAAGCTTTCTTT. Encoded protein: CASSLTPVNTEAFF.

CDR3 sequence (DNA): TGTGCCAGCAGTCCCAGGGGGACTAGCGGGAGCTACGAGCAGTACTTC. Its protein product is CASSPRGTSGSYEQYF. The chain employs TRBV28 and TRBJ2-7; 14 bases agree with TRBD2. The V gene's germline CDR1 is MDHEN and CDR2 SYDVKM. The junction had 6 bases not matched to a gene; V was cut back by 5 bases and J by 3 bases. The CDR3 is made up of 16 amino acids.

The chain recombines TRBV4-2 with TRBJ1-5; D possibly corresponds to TRBD1 (6 bases). Germline V CDR1 and CDR2: LGHNA, YNFKEQ. This CDR3 comprises 16 residues. Deletions cut 0 bases from V and 4 bases from J, with 13 bases between. The CDR3, as DNA: TGTGCCAGCAGCCAAGAATGGTCAGGGGCTAATCAGCCCCAGCATTTT. Protein: CASSQEWSGANQPQHF.

The chain uses TRBV3-1 (or the pseudogene TRBV3-2) and TRBJ2-7; TRBD1 is a possible D gene (5 bases). Trimming took 8 bases from V and 2 from J, leaving 10 bases between them. Germline assignment: CDR1 LGHDT and CDR2 YNNKEL (reference sequence). The CDR3 sequence is 12 residues long. CDR3 in amino acids: CASGQTAYEQYF. The CDR3 bases are TGTGCCAGCGGGCAGACAGCCTACGAGCAGTACTTC.

This sequence joins TRBV7-3 and TRBJ1-4; D perhaps matches TRBD1 (6 bases). The CDR3 runs 14 residues. Deletions cut 1 base from V and 8 bases from J, with 11 bases between. Germline loops: CDR1 SGHTA, CDR2 FQGTGA. This chain's CDR3 is CASSLKAGEEKLFF. CDR3 in DNA: TGTGCCAGCAGCTTAAAGGCAGGGGAGGAAAAACTGTTTTTT.

V is TRBV7-3 and J is TRBJ2-6, with TRBD1 identical over 9 bases. The CDR3 totals 18 residues. V lost 5 bases, J lost 0 bases, and 8 bases stayed unmatched. The germline V gene has CDR1 SGHTA and CDR2 FQGTGA. This CDR3 reads CASSLSGTGSSGANVLTF. In nucleotides, the CDR3 is TGTGCCAGCAGCCTAAGTGGGACAGGGAGCTCTGGGGCCAACGTCCTGACTTTC.

V is TRBV10-3 and J is TRBJ1-2; D is perhaps TRBD1 (6 bases). V lost 2 bases and J 6 bases, leaving 16 bases between the germline ends. In germline, CDR1 is ENHRY, CDR2 SYGVKD. CDR3 size: 15 residues. CDR3 DNA sequence: TGTGCCATCAGTGAGAGAGGGCAGGGGAGGGATGGCTACACCTTC. Its protein product is CAISERGQGRDGYTF.

This CDR3 is CASSPGQGATNEQFF. DNA of the CDR3: TGCGCCAGCAGCCCGGGACAGGGGGCTACCAATGAGCAGTTCTTC. V and J are TRBV5-1 and TRBJ2-1, with 12 bases that match TRBD1. Trimming took 4 bases from V and 6 from J; bases not matched to a gene: 5. CDR1 SGHRS and CDR2 YFSETQ come from the germline V gene. This CDR3 is built from 15 residues.